Described below is a single T cell receptor (beta chain) sequence and its context. What it binds is not known. The time point: newly diagnosed GD, antithyroid drugs for less than 3 months. There was RNA extracted from PBMCs, and the TCR library was made from it. Investigators report Graves' disease was diagnosed under American Thyroid Association guidelines. Germline-derived CDR1 and CDR2 are SEHNR and FQNEAQ (reference sequence). The CDR3 is 15 residues long. V lost 5 bases and J lost 2, with 16 bases in between. This record belongs to a study of regulatory T cells in long-lasting Graves disease. Study observations and caveats: Newly diagnosed disease favored TRBV20-1 and TRBJ2-1 over persistent disease. Newly diagnosed patients shared about 950 public clonotypes; persistent patients shared a few thousand.

Arm-PCR with iRepertoire HTBI primers amplified the CDR3 regions for these TCR beta libraries. Study processing details: From all samples, identification returned some 15 TRBJ and under 75 TRBV segments. TCRdb ran MiXCR on the multiplex PCR reads and lists one entry per CDR3 protein. The V and J calls and clone size are TCRdb's, not the authors'. The table shows approximately 230,000 distinct CDR3 sequences, with about 18% occurring only once. This material consisted of peripheral blood mononuclear cells (PBMCs), taken at new diagnosis, from a patient treated with antithyroid drugs. The receptor's source is a female donor with Graves disease. V and J are TRBV7-9 and TRBJ2-7; D call uncertain. CDR3 protein: CASSPDSAGTYEQYF. DNA for the CDR3: TGTGCCAGCAGCCCTGATTCGGCAGGTACCTACGAGCAGTACTTC.